Listed below are T cell receptor beta chains from one sample, sequenced in a study of T cells in Graves' hyperthyroidism and ophthalmopathy. Via MiXCR, TCRdb re-called the multiplex PCR reads, giving one row per CDR3 protein. This sample carries almost 350,000 distinct CDR3 sequences, approximately 18% of them seen once, and the ten largest clones take around 15%. The material sequenced was blood. Source of these receptors: a woman between 40 and 55 years old with Graves' ophthalmopathy. Each CDR3 is given with its conserved first and last residue. A D gene is named only where the DNA matches it firmly. The listing skips clone size in some rows; elsewhere it reads once, few, many or a size class.

TRBV15	.	TRBJ1-1	many	TGTGCCACCAGCAGAGAGGTTGGGGGCTCGGCTGAAGCTTTCTTT	CATSREVGGSAEAFF
TRBV27	.	TRBJ2-7	many	TGTGCCAGCAGTTCTCGACTAGGTTGGGACTACGAGCAGTACTTC	CASSSRLGWDYEQYF
TRBV12-3/TRBV12-4	.	TRBJ2-7	many	TGTGCCAGCAGTTTTTTGGGGCCACCCCGCTTC	CASSFLGPPRF
TRBV11-2	TRBD1	TRBJ2-7	many	TGTGCCAGCAGCTTAGGGTTCACAGGGGCCTACGAGCAGTACTTC	CASSLGFTGAYEQYF
TRBV6-5	TRBD1	TRBJ1-2	.	TGTGCCAGCAGCTATCACAGGGGGCCCAATAGCTATGGCTACACCTTC	CASSYHRGPNSYGYTF
TRBV28	.	TRBJ2-5	many	TGTGCCAGCAAACCCGGACTACCGGAAGAGACCCAGTACTTC	CASKPGLPEETQYF
TRBV6-1	.	TRBJ2-2	few	TGTGCCAGCAGTGAACCTGTCACCGGGGAGCTGTTTTTT	CASSEPVTGELFF
TRBV11-2	.	TRBJ1-2	.	TGTGCCAGCAGCATATTCCTGGCAGCCAGTATCGATGGCTACACCTTC	CASSIFLAASIDGYTF
TRBV20-1	TRBD1	TRBJ1-4	many	TGCAGTTCTACGGGACAGGGGACCGCAACTAATGAAAAACTGTTTTTT	CSSTGQGTATNEKLFF
TRBV30	.	TRBJ2-2	few	TGTGCCTGGAGTCCAACGGGGCCGAGAACGAACACCGGGGAGCTGTTTTTT	CAWSPTGPRTNTGELFF
TRBV5-6	TRBD2	TRBJ2-7	many	TGTGCCAGCAGCTTGGAAAGCGGGAGGGCCCACGAGCAGTACTTC	CASSLESGRAHEQYF
TRBV5-1	.	TRBJ2-2	many	TGCGCCAGCAGCTTGTCGAAGGGGACCACCGGGGAGCTGTTTTTT	CASSLSKGTTGELFF
TRBV10-3	.	TRBJ1-5	many	TGTGCCATCAGTGAGTCGGAGGGGTTTCAGCCCCAGCATTTT	CAISESEGFQPQHF
TRBV28	.	TRBJ2-7	many	TGTGCCAGCAGTCCCGGGAATTTCGCGGGCGCCGAGCAGTACTTC	CASSPGNFAGAEQYF
TRBV7-3	TRBD2	TRBJ2-2	many	TGTGCCAGCAGCTTAGAACTAGCGGGCAACACCGGGGAGCTGTTTTTT	CASSLELAGNTGELFF
TRBV5-1	.	TRBJ2-7	.	TGCGCCAGCAGTCCAAGTCCGACCGGACAAACCTACGAGCAGTACTTC	CASSPSPTGQTYEQYF
TRBV27	TRBD1	TRBJ2-7	.	TGTGCCAGCAGCAAGACAGGGCTCGACGAGCAGTACTTC	CASSKTGLDEQYF
TRBV4-2	.	TRBJ1-5	.	TGTGCCAGCAGCGGGGGGGGGGGGCTCTTTCAGCCCCAGCATTTT	CASSGGGGLFQPQHF
TRBV28	TRBD1	TRBJ2-7	many	TGTGCCAGCAGTAGCCCACCCGGGACAGGGACATACGAGCAGTACTTC	CASSSPPGTGTYEQYF
TRBV12-3/TRBV12-4	TRBD1	TRBJ2-7	.	TGTGCCAGCAGTGAAGGGGACAGGGCGGACTACGAGCAGTACTTC	CASSEGDRADYEQYF
TRBV6-1	.	TRBJ1-1	.	TGTGCCAGCCCGGAGGCTCCTAACACTGAAGCTTTCTTT	CASPEAPNTEAFF
TRBV29-1	.	TRBJ2-7	many	TGCAGCGCCGTCTATGGAGCTACCTACGAGCAGTACTTC	CSAVYGATYEQYF
TRBV9	.	TRBJ1-6	.	TGTGCCAGCAGCGGGACCGGGACGTCTAATTCACCCCTCCACTTT	CASSGTGTSNSPLHF
TRBV27	TRBD1	TRBJ1-1	many	TGTGCCAGCAGTCTCCGCGGGACAGGGTGGGGTGAAGCTTTCTTT	CASSLRGTGWGEAFF
TRBV20-1	TRBD2	TRBJ2-1	.	TGCAGTGCTAGAGGGGGGAGTAGCGGGAGTCTATCCAATGAGCAGTTCTTC	CSARGGSSGSLSNEQFF
TRBV6-1	.	TRBJ1-5	many	TGTGCCAGCACCCTAGGAGATCAGCCCCAGCATTTT	CASTLGDQPQHF
TRBV28	TRBD2	TRBJ2-7	many	TGTGCCAGCAGGGGGGAGGGGTCCATCACAATGGACGAGCAGTACTTC	CASRGEGSITMDEQYF
TRBV2	TRBD2	TRBJ2-5	.	TGTGCTAGCACACTCACCGGGACTAGGGAAGAGACCCTGTACTTC	CASTLTGTREETLYF
TRBV5-1	.	TRBJ2-7	.	TGCGCCAGCAGCCAGGGGACCCAAAGCTCCTACGAGCAGTACTTC	CASSQGTQSSYEQYF
TRBV6-1	.	TRBJ1-2	.	TGTGCCAGCACCCAAACAGGTTACTATGGCTACACCTTC	CASTQTGYYGYTF
TRBV6-1	.	TRBJ1-2	.	TGTGCCAGCAGTGAACTAGGACAGACTAACTATGGCTACACCTTC	CASSELGQTNYGYTF
TRBV4-1	.	TRBJ2-7	many	TGCGCCAGCAGCCAACCTCCGGGGGCGCAAAGTGGACTAAGCTCCTACGAGCAGTACTTC	CASSQPPGAQSGLSSYEQYF
TRBV11-2	TRBD1	TRBJ1-5	many	TGTGCCAGCAGCTGGGACAGGGCTCAGCCCCAGCATTTT	CASSWDRAQPQHF
TRBV4-1	TRBD1	TRBJ1-6	many	TGCGCCAGCAGCCAAGAGCCGGGACAGGGGGCACTAAATTCACCCCTCCACTTT	CASSQEPGQGALNSPLHF
TRBV4-1	.	TRBJ2-7	many	TGCGCCAGCAGCCAAGGTGGAGGGGGCTCCTACGAGCAGTACTTC	CASSQGGGGSYEQYF
TRBV7-2	.	TRBJ1-1	many	TGTGCCAGCAGCTTAGTTTTAGCTAAAGCTTTCTTT	CASSLVLAKAFF
TRBV6-5	.	TRBJ2-7	.	TGTGCCAGCAGTTACGTTCCGGGCTACGAGCAGTACTTC	CASSYVPGYEQYF
TRBV29-1	.	TRBJ2-7	many	TGCAGCGTTCGTACAGCCAATATGCACGAGCAGTACTTC	CSVRTANMHEQYF
TRBV28	.	TRBJ1-2	.	TGTGCCAGCAGTTTATTAGGAGGCTCTAACTATGGCTACACCTTC	CASSLLGGSNYGYTF
TRBV7-2	.	TRBJ1-2	.	TGTGCCAGCAGCGGGACACGGTATAACTATGGCTACACCTTC	CASSGTRYNYGYTF
TRBV4-1	.	TRBJ2-5	many	TGCGCCAGCAGCCAAGGGGAGATAGGGAGGGAGACCCAGTACTTC	CASSQGEIGRETQYF
TRBV4-1	.	TRBJ2-7	many	TGCGCCTGCACATACTGCGAGCAGTACTTC	CACTYCEQYF
TRBV19	.	TRBJ2-7	many	TGTGCCAGTAGTCTGGGACTTTCAGACGAGCAGTACTTC	CASSLGLSDEQYF
TRBV11-2	.	TRBJ1-6	many	TGTGCCAGCAGCTCCCCACCCGGAAGCTCCTATAATTCACCCCTCCACTTT	CASSSPPGSSYNSPLHF
TRBV15	.	TRBJ2-5	many	TGTGCCACCAGCAGAGATATTTCGGAGACCCAGTACTTC	CATSRDISETQYF
TRBV2	.	TRBJ1-6	many	TGTGCCAGCAGCCCCGCGACCAGGGAATATTCACCCCTCCACTTT	CASSPATREYSPLHF
TRBV9	TRBD2	TRBJ2-2	few	TGTGCCAGCAGCGCCATAGCGGGAGACAGGACCGGGGAGCTGTTTTTT	CASSAIAGDRTGELFF
TRBV28	TRBD2	TRBJ2-6	.	TGTGCCAGCAGTGGGGGTCCGGGAGGGCGTGGGGCCAACGTCCTGACTTTC	CASSGGPGGRGANVLTF
TRBV30	.	TRBJ1-1	many	TGTGCCTGGGGGGGCGCGGTGAACACTGAAGCTTTCTTT	CAWGGAVNTEAFF
TRBV30	.	TRBJ2-1	many	TGTGCCTGGAGTAGCCCGATAAGATCGATTCTGAAGCAGTTCTTC	CAWSSPIRSILKQFF
TRBV11-2	.	TRBJ2-7	many	TGTGCCAGCAGCGAAACGGGGGAGCAGTACTTC	CASSETGEQYF
TRBV28	TRBD1	TRBJ2-7	many	TGTGCCAGCAGTACCCTCGGGACAGGTAGCCCCGAGCAGTACTTC	CASSTLGTGSPEQYF
TRBV19	TRBD1	TRBJ2-2	few	TGTGCCACCACCGGGACAGCGAACACCGGGGAGCTGTTTTTT	CATTGTANTGELFF
TRBV6-4	.	TRBJ1-5	many	TGTGCCAGCAGTGACTCCAAATTGATAAGCAATCAGCCCCAGCATTTT	CASSDSKLISNQPQHF